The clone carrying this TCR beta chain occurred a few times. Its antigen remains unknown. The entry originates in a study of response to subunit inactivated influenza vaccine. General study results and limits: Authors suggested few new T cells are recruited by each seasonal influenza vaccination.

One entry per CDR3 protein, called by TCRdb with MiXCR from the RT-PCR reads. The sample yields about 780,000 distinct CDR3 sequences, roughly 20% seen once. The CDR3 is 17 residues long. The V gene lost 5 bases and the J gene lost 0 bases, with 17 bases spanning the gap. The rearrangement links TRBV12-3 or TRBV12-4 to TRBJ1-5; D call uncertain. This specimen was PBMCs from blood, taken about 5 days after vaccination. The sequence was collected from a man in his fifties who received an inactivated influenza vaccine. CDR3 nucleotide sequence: TGTGCCAGCAGTCCGCTGTCAGCAGGCTCTAGCAATCAGCCCCAGCATTTT. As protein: CASSPLSAGSSNQPQHF.